This TCR beta chain was sequenced for a study of shared clonotypes between healthy human individuals. Broader study findings: Few donors limited the genetic and exposure-history diversity represented.

Everyone who donated was a Caucasian adult who lived in Nashville, Tennessee. Method: immunoSEQ multiplex PCR; TCRdb's copy keeps in-frame clones and lacks some. This sample has 1,500,000 or so clones, with roughly 96% found just once. Comments on this clone: Its antigen remains unknown.

The J segment lost 4 bases and the V segment lost 5 bases, leaving 8 bases of the junction unmatched. The CDR3 covers 15 residues. Germline V gene sequence: CDR1 SGHAT, CDR2 FQNNGV. The source of this sequence is a man younger than 40 in good health. This chain links TRBV11-2 with TRBJ1-5; 7 nucleotides line up with TRBD1. The sequenced sample consisted of naive CD4+ T cells sorted from blood. Subset indicated: CD45RA+ positively selected. The CDR3 loop reads CASSPMTGKNQPQHF. For the CDR3, the DNA is TGTGCCAGCAGCCCCATGACAGGGAAGAATCAGCCCCAGCATTTT.